This T cell receptor beta chain originates from a study of cytomegalovirus exposure and HLA in healthy donors. Study-level results: The study designated roughly 160 TCR beta chains cytomegalovirus-associated. Most observed TCR sequences were rare, whereas some public TCRs were detected in many donors.

TCRdb's copy holds only in-frame clones and misses some; the assay was immunoSEQ multiplex PCR. The repertoire holds 100,000 to 150,000 clones, approximately 94% seen once, with roughly 1.2% in the top ten. The CDR3 loop spans 15 amino acids. Looked up from germline, CDR1 is SEHNR and CDR2 is FQNEAQ (reference sequence). The germline V and J ends were trimmed by 5 bases and 0 bases, with 13 bases remaining between them. Separate from the 666-subject first cohort was the roughly 130-subject validation cohort, to which the donors belonged. As regards this clone: What it binds is unknown.

The sample consisted of PBMCs. The sequence was obtained from a woman in her late teens or twenties in good health and CMV-seronegative. The chain carries TRBV7-9 and TRBJ2-5; no definite D call. The CDR3 here is CASSPPGPHQETQYF. The CDR3 DNA follows: TGTGCCAGCAGCCCCCCCGGTCCGCACCAAGAGACCCAGTACTTC. The full variable domain, in which reference TRBV7-9 and TRBJ2-5 provide the parts outside the CDR3, is DTGVSQNPRHKITKRGQNVTFRCDPISEHNRLYWYRQTLGQGPEFLTYFQNEAQLEKSRLLSDRFSAERPKGSFSTLEIQRTEQGDSAMYLCASSPPGPHQETQYFGPGTRLLVL.